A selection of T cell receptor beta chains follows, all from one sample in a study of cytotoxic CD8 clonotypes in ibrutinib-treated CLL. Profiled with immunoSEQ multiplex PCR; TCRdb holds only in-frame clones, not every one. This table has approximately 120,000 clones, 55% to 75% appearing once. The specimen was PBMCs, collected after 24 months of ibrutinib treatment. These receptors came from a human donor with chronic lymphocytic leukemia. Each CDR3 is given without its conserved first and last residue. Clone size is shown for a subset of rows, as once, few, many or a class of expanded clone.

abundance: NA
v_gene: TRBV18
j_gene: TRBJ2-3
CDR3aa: ASSPVSTDTQY

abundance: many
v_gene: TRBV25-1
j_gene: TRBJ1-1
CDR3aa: ASSEKENTEAF

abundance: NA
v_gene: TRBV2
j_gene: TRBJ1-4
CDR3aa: ASSAQEGAREKLF

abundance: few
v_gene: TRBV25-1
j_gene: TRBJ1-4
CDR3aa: ASAPPTAINEKLF

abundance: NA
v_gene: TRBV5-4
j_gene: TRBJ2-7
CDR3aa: ASTRREGLGEQY

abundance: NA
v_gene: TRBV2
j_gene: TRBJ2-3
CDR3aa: ASSENGRDSDTQY

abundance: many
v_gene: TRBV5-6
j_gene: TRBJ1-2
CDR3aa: ASSLGQGDYGYT

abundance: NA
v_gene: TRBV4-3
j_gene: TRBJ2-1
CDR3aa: ASSQDVTGTYNEQF

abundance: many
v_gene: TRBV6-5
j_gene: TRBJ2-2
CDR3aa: ASSSITGELF

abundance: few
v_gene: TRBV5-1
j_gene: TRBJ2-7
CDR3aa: ASSSRDPITEQY

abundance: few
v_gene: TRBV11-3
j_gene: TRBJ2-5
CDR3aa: ASSLQAQETQY

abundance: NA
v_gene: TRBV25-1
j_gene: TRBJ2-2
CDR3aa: ASTGERGRTGELF

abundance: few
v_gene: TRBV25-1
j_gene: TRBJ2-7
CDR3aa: ASSPGFGEQY

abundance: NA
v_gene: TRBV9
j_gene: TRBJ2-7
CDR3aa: ASSPGGGLTYEQY

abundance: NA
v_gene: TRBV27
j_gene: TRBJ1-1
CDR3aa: ASSPKYRVTEAF

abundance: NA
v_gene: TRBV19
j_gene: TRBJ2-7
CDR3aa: ASSIGTGGTYEQY

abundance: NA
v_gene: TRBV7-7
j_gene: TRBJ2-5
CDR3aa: ASSLAQGGETQY

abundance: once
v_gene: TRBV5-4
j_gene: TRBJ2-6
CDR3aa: ASSSSHNGANVLT

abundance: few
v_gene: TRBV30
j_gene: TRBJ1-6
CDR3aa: AWDRASSPLH

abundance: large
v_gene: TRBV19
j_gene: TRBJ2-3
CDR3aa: ASSVGLTDTQY

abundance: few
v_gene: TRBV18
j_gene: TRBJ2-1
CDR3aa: ASSPFAGSSSYNEQF

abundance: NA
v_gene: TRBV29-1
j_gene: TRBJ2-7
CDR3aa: SVRTGAGEQY

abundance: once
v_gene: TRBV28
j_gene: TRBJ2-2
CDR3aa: ASSIGDRNTGELF

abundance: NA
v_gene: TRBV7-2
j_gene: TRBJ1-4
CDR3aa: ASSLGYSAGGYEKLF

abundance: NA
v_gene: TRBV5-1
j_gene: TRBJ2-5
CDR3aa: ASSPGPGQRETQY

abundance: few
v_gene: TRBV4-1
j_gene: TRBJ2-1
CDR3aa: ASSQESLAGYNEQF

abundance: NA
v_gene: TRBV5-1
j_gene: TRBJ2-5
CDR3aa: ASSLDSLAGFQY

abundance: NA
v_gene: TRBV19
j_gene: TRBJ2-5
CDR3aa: ASSKGEGVQETQY

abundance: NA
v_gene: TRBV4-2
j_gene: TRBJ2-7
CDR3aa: ASSQDIIDEQY

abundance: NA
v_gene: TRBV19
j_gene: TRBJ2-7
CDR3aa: ASSIGRDRSYEQY

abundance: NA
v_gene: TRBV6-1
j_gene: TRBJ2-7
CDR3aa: ASSEEVGQGARREQY

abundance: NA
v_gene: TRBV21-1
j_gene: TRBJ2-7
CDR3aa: ASSKDRGRGYEQY

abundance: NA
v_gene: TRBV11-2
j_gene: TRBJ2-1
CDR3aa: ASSFLQGPRNEQF

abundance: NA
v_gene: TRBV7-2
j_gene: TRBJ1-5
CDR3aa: ASSFDRGYQPQH